This entry concerns a single TCR beta chain. Its antigen is as yet unknown. This specimen belongs to a study of shared clonotypes between healthy human individuals. Background on the study: Researchers assigned three CD4 naive, three CD4 memory, two CD8 naive and one CD8 memory plate to each donor.

Study-level findings and limits: Few donors restricted represented genetic and exposure-history diversity. Shared across several donors were 5% to 6% of the naive CD4 clonotypes.

Profiling relied on immunoSEQ multiplex PCR, and the TCRdb table lists in-frame clones only, not all of them. The sample comprises approximately 2,000,000 clones, over 85% of which are singletons, and around 1.7% rests with the top ten. CDR3 length equals 15 residues. The J segment lost 4 bases and the V segment lost 8 bases, leaving 5 bases of the junction unmatched. As defined, naive CD8 cells were CD45RO-negative and positively selected for CCR7, with terminally differentiated effector memory CD45RA+ cells excluded. The TCR comes from a man younger than 30 in good health. Some clones in this sample may be carry-over from other donors' samples. The sample comprised naive CD8+ T cells from PBMCs. The chain links TRBV23-1 to TRBJ2-3, with 14 bases that match TRBD2. TRBV23-1 has ORF status, its function being uncertain. CDR3 sequence reads: CASRWGLAGADTQYF. The CDR3, as DNA: TGCGCCAGCCGATGGGGACTAGCGGGAGCAGATACGCAGTATTTT.